The entry that follows covers one TCR beta chain sequence. This CDR3 has 14 amino acids. Germline lookup yields CDR1 SGHNT and CDR2 YYREEE (reference sequence). After removal of 2 bases from V and 5 bases from J, the junction contained 2 bases not matched to a gene. Sequenced by immunoSEQ multiplex PCR; TCRdb stores in-frame clones only, minus some. The sample lists 200,000 to 300,000 clones, 83% occurring once. These data belong to a study of blood T cell repertoires in COVID-19. Sequences were obtained from peripheral blood. This sequence joins TRBV5-4 and TRBJ1-1, with TRBD1 identical over 11 bases. The receptor comes from a human donor in a cohort sampled during active COVID-19. CDR3 DNA: TGTGCCAGCAGCTTTTGGGACAGGGGGACTGAAGCTTTCTTT. It specifies CASSFWDRGTEAFF.